These 25 T cell receptor beta chains were sequenced from one sample in a study of T cells in Graves' hyperthyroidism and ophthalmopathy. The CDR3 regions of TCR beta were amplified from RNA transcripts. The HTBI primer set drove a first-round RT-PCR of the TCR CDR3. TCRdb reanalysed the multiplex PCR reads using MiXCR and keeps one entry per CDR3 protein. The repertoire holds about 480,000 distinct CDR3 sequences, with approximately 14% as singletons. Material for sequencing was blood. These receptors all come from a woman under 30 with Graves' hyperthyroidism.

This chain uses TRBV5-6 with TRBJ1-1, with 9 bases that match TRBD1. The CDR3 runs 14 residues. Germline V CDR1 and CDR2: SGHDT, YYEEEE. Losses at the gene ends were 4 bases for V and 5 bases for J; bases not matched to a gene: 6. The DNA of the CDR3 is TGTGCCAGCAGCCTCGGGACAGGGATAACTGAAGCTTTCTTT. As protein: CASSLGTGITEAFF.

This clonotype was recorded a few times. The genes are TRBV5-1 and TRBJ2-5; a possible D gene is TRBD2 (6 bases). Per the germline V gene, CDR1 is SGHRS and CDR2 is YFSETQ. The length of the CDR3 is 15 residues. Between the trimmed V and J ends, which lost 1 base and 4 bases, there was a span of 14 bases. The CDR3 bases are TGCGCCAGCAGCTTGTCGTCGGGAGTGAGAGAGACCCAGTACTTC. Its protein is CASSLSSGVRETQYF. The whole variable domain, remainder taken from reference TRBV5-1 and TRBJ2-5, is KAGVTQTPRYLIKTRGQQVTLSCSPISGHRSVSWYQQTPGQGLQFLFEYFSETQRNKGNFPGRFSGRQFSNSRSEMNVSTLELGDSALYLCASSLSSGVRETQYFGPGTRLLVL.

There are a few counts of this clonotype. V gene TRBV7-7 combines with J gene TRBJ2-5; D may correspond to TRBD1 or TRBD2 (5 bases each). Trimming pared 7 bases from V and 7 bases from J, leaving 19 bases between. This CDR3 has 14 residues. Germline loops: CDR1 SSHAT, CDR2 FNYEAQ (reference sequence). The CDR3 nucleotides are TGTGCCAGCAACGGGGACCCATTCCAGGGGACCCAGTACTTC. Residues: CASNGDPFQGTQYF.

The sample holds many counts of this clonotype. The chain links TRBV6-5 to TRBJ1-1; the D gene is possibly TRBD1 (5 bases). Trimming took off 4 bases at V and 4 bases at J, with 16 bases between the two ends. This CDR3 has 15 amino acids. The germline gives CDR1 MNHEY, CDR2 SVGAGI. CDR3 region: CASSSPTLGGTEAFF. The CDR3 DNA reads TGTGCCAGCAGTTCCCCAACCTTGGGGGGCACTGAAGCTTTCTTT.

This clonotype was recorded many times. The chain carries TRBV7-2 and TRBJ2-3; 7 nucleotides agree with TRBD1. The CDR3 extends over 15 amino acids. J gave up 5 bases and V 2 bases, and 7 bases lay outside the gene matches. Germline CDR1 and CDR2: SGHTA and FQGNSA. CDR3 nucleotides: TGTGCCAGCAGCTTAAGGCGACAGGGTCGAGATACGCAGTATTTT. This encodes CASSLRRQGRDTQYF.

Notes on this clonotype: This may arise from a read error, as a much more abundant clone is one base away. The rearrangement uses TRBV6-1 and TRBJ2-3; D not certain. The CDR3 totals 15 residues. V lost 2 bases to trimming and J lost 4 bases, with 13 bases between them. From germline, CDR1 is MNHNS and CDR2 SASEGT. CDR3 amino acids: CASSEPPNISDTQYF. The CDR3 DNA is TGTGCCAGCAGTGAACCCCCTAATATCTCAGATACGCAGTATTTT.

This clonotype was counted a few times. The chain recombines TRBV4-1 with TRBJ2-1; D is uncertain. V lost 3 bases and J 6 bases, leaving 12 bases between the germline ends. The CDR3 length is 14 residues. Per the germline V gene, CDR1 is MGHRA and CDR2 is YSYEKL. CDR3 loop: CASSHPPAGNEQFF. In DNA, the CDR3 is TGCGCCAGCAGCCACCCCCCAGCAGGCAATGAGCAGTTCTTC.

CDR3 region: CSAKKGGTEAFF. The CDR3 DNA is TGCAGTGCAAAAAAAGGGGGAACTGAAGCTTTCTTT. J is TRBJ1-1 and V is TRBV20-1, with a tentative D call TRBD1 (6 bases). Deletions cut 6 bases from V and 5 bases from J, with 13 bases between. The CDR3 contains 12 residues. CDR1 and CDR2 from the germline V gene are DFQATT and SNEGSKA (reference sequence).

This clonotype has more than one count but fewer than ten. The rearrangement joins TRBV7-9 to TRBJ2-3; the match to TRBD2 covers 12 bases. The length of the CDR3 is 18 residues. Trimming took 5 bases from V and 5 from J; bases not matched to a gene: 14. Per the germline V gene, CDR1 is SEHNR and CDR2 is FQNEAQ (reference sequence). The CDR3 spells CASSAGNRASGRGDTQYF. CDR3 bases: TGTGCCAGCAGCGCGGGGAATCGGGCTAGCGGGAGGGGAGATACGCAGTATTTT.

Details on this clonotype: This clone may be a read error of a much larger clone one base away. The V and J genes are TRBV5-1 and TRBJ2-3; TRBD1 matches 9 bases. The V gene's germline CDR1 is SGHRS and CDR2 YFSETQ. CDR3 length: 15 residues. This CDR3 reads CAGRESGTGRDTQYF. CDR3 sequence (DNA): TGCGCCGGCAGGGAATCCGGGACAGGGCGCGATACGCAGTATTTT.

The genes are TRBV5-4 and TRBJ2-5, with 7 bases aligning to TRBD1. V shed 0 bases, J shed 2 bases, and the junction held 4 bases outside the gene matches. Germline V lookup: CDR1 SGHNT, CDR2 YYREEE (reference sequence). The CDR3 consists of 15 residues. The CDR3 protein is CASSLEQGLQETQYF. The CDR3 DNA follows: TGTGCCAGCAGCTTGGAACAGGGGCTGCAAGAGACCCAGTACTTC. Full variable domain (outside the CDR3, taken from reference TRBV5-4 and TRBJ2-5): ETGVTQSPTHLIKTRGQQVTLRCSSQSGHNTVSWYQQALGQGPQFIFQYYREEENGRGNFPPRFSGLQFPNYSSELNVNALELDDSALYLCASSLEQGLQETQYFGPGTRLLVL.

The sample holds many counts of this clonotype. The chain joins TRBV28 to TRBJ2-7; 9 bases align to TRBD1. Trimming cost V 3 bases and J 3 bases; bases outside gene matches: 9. The CDR3 loop spans 16 amino acids. Germline V gives CDR1 MDHEN, CDR2 SYDVKM. This chain's CDR3 is CASSLTTGGFLYEQYV. The CDR3 DNA reads TGTGCCAGCAGTTTGACGACAGGGGGATTCCTCTACGAGCAGTACGTC.

This clonotype came up a few times. The gene calls are TRBV6-4 and TRBJ1-2; 8 bases are a match to TRBD1. CDR3 length: 14 residues. The V gene's germline CDR1 is MRHNA and CDR2 SNTAGT. Trimming at V came to 6 bases and at J to 6 bases, leaving 9 bases not matched to a gene. The CDR3 region is CASRRTGNADGYTF. The CDR3 nucleotides read TGTGCCAGCAGGAGGACAGGGAACGCGGATGGCTACACCTTC.

This clonotype was observed many times. The chain joins TRBV27 to TRBJ2-7, with D unresolved. V shed 5 bases and J shed 3 bases, with 14 bases lying between them. CDR1 and CDR2 (germline): MNHEY, SMNVEV (reference sequence). The CDR3 runs 14 residues. The CDR3 DNA follows: TGTGCCAGCAGTCCACTCGCACAAAACTACGAGCAGTACTTC. The encoded protein is CASSPLAQNYEQYF.

This chain uses TRBV7-3 with TRBJ1-5; unclear D gene. V dropped 5 bases and J dropped 7 bases, with 9 bases sitting between them. Germline values: CDR1 SGHTA, CDR2 FQGTGA. The CDR3 is 12 amino acids. In DNA, the CDR3 is TGTGCCAGCAGCGCATTTGGGCAGCCCCAGCATTTT. Residues: CASSAFGQPQHF.

This clonotype was picked up a small number of times. The chain combines TRBV12-3 or TRBV12-4 with TRBJ2-2, with D hard to call. The CDR3 is 17 residues long. Trimming shortened V by 1 base and J by 0 bases, and 12 bases separated the two germline ends. The CDR3 DNA follows: TGTGCCAGCAGTTTAGGGGCGGACCCATCGAACACCGGGGAGCTGTTTTTT. Translation: CASSLGADPSNTGELFF.

This clonotype was seen more than once but under ten times. V gene TRBV4-1 combines with J gene TRBJ2-5; 9 bases fit TRBD1. The CDR3 length is 15 residues. V dropped 2 bases and J dropped 4; count of bases not matched to a gene: 5. Germline V gene lookup returns CDR1 MGHRA and CDR2 YSYEKL. CDR3 amino acids: CASSQPTGGGETQYF. For the CDR3, the DNA is TGCGCCAGCAGCCAACCCACAGGGGGCGGAGAGACCCAGTACTTC.

This clonotype was seen at least ten times. The rearrangement joins TRBV3-1 to TRBJ1-6, with D unresolved. Trimming took 1 base from V and 7 from J, leaving 8 bases between them. Per the germline V gene, CDR1 is LGHDT and CDR2 is YNNKEL (reference sequence). CDR3 size: 14 residues. CDR3 loop: CASSQGTTNSPLHF. As DNA, the CDR3 is TGTGCCAGCAGCCAAGGCACCACAAATTCACCCCTCCACTTT.

This clonotype has a count of ten or more. This chain's CDR3 is CASSFRDSHTDTQYF. CDR3 bases: TGTGCCAGCAGTTTCCGGGACAGCCACACAGATACGCAGTATTTT. The chain combines TRBV12-3 or TRBV12-4 with TRBJ2-3; TRBD1 aligns across 7 bases. Losses at the gene ends were 3 bases for V and 2 bases for J; bases not matched to a gene: 5. The CDR3 is made up of 15 amino acids.

The rearrangement joins TRBV11-2 to TRBJ1-2; TRBD1 matches at 8 bases. The V segment lost 1 base and the J segment 6 bases; nucleotides outside the gene matches: 10. Germline CDR1 is SGHAT and CDR2 is FQNNGV. The CDR3 is made up of 16 amino acids. DNA of the CDR3: TGTGCCAGCAGCTTAGTTCCGGGACAGGAGTTTAATGGCTACACCTTC. Translating it yields CASSLVPGQEFNGYTF. Filled out from reference TRBV11-2 and TRBJ1-2, the complete variable domain reads EAGVAQSPRYKIIEKRQSVAFWCNPISGHATLYWYQQILGQGPKLLIQFQNNGVVDDSQLPKDRFSAERLKGVDSTLKIQPAKLEDSAVYLCASSLVPGQEFNGYTFGSGTRLTVV.

Regarding this clonotype: This could be a read error, since a much larger clone is one nucleotide away. The CDR3 DNA reads TGTGCCAGCAGTGCAGCGGGGGTGTGGGGCTACACCTTC. Translation gives CASSAAGVWGYTF. V is TRBV2 and J is TRBJ1-2, with D maybe TRBD1 (5 bases). There are 13 residues in the CDR3. The germline V and J ends were trimmed by 4 bases and 8 bases, with 14 bases remaining between them. The V gene's germline CDR1 is SNHLY and CDR2 FYNNEI. Using reference TRBV2 and TRBJ1-2 for the parts outside the CDR3, the full variable domain is EPEVTQTPSHQVTQMGQEVILRCVPISNHLYFYWYRQILGQKVEFLVSFYNNEISEKSEIFDDQFSVERPDGSNFTLKIRSTKLEDSAMYFCASSAAGVWGYTFGSGTRLTVV.

Concerning this clonotype: A read error may be the cause here, since a much bigger clone is one base away. J is TRBJ2-1 and V is TRBV12-3 or TRBV12-4, with D unclear. This CDR3 has 17 amino acids. The V gene lost 2 bases and the J gene lost 9 bases, with 23 bases spanning the gap. CDR3 loop: CASSLTPSQSLGSEQFF. The CDR3 coding sequence is TGTGCCAGCAGTTTAACCCCTTCCCAGTCGCTTGGCAGTGAGCAGTTCTTC.

This clonotype was seen more than once but under ten times. This chain links TRBV4-1 with TRBJ1-2; D not resolved. The CDR3 spans 15 residues. Trimming took 4 bases from V and 1 from J, leaving 13 bases between them. Germline V CDR1 and CDR2: MGHRA, YSYEKL. The CDR3 region is CASSPLWRVNYGYTF. The CDR3 nucleotides are TGCGCCAGCAGCCCGCTTTGGAGGGTTAACTATGGCTACACCTTC.

This clonotype has at least ten counts. This chain joins TRBV11-3 and TRBJ2-2, with D tentatively TRBD1 (5 bases). This CDR3 is 16 amino acids long. Germline V gene lookup returns CDR1 SGHNT and CDR2 YENEEA. The V and J ends lost 5 bases and 5 bases respectively, with 18 bases between them. CDR3 residues: CASSPWQGPRTGELFF. CDR3 in DNA: TGTGCCAGCAGCCCATGGCAGGGCCCGAGGACCGGGGAGCTGTTTTTT.

Many counts were recorded for this clonotype. V and J are TRBV20-1 and TRBJ2-1; 7 bases agree with TRBD1. Trimming took 2 bases from V and 9 from J; bases not matched to a gene: 10. This CDR3 contains 14 residues. Looked up from germline, CDR1 is DFQATT and CDR2 is SNEGSKA (reference sequence). CDR3 residues: CSARSPQGVGEQFF. CDR3 coding DNA: TGCAGTGCTAGATCTCCGCAGGGGGTCGGTGAGCAGTTCTTC.